The 30 T cell receptor beta chains given below trace back to one sample, sequenced in a study of early T cells in non-severe SARS-CoV-2 infection. MiXCR was run by TCRdb on the 5' RACE reads, yielding one entry per CDR3 protein. This table holds 85,000 to 100,000 distinct CDR3 sequences, 13% found once. Sequenced sample: whole blood. The receptors stem from an adult who was a healthcare worker with PCR-confirmed SARS-CoV-2 infection or an uninfected control (not recorded which).

This clonotype was counted only a few times. V is TRBV29-1 and J is TRBJ2-7, with D unresolved. Trimming took 7 bases from V and 2 from J, leaving 18 bases between them. Germline CDR1 SQVTM, CDR2 ANQGSEA. The CDR3 loop spans 14 amino acids. CDR3: CSALGPRRPYEQYF. The CDR3 DNA follows: TGCAGCGCCCTAGGACCTAGAAGGCCCTACGAGCAGTACTTC.

This clonotype appeared many times. This CDR3 reads CASTTTLLGVYGYTF. The CDR3 nucleotides are TGTGCCAGCACCACAACCCTACTCGGGGTCTATGGCTACACCTTC. The J gene is TRBJ1-2, the V gene TRBV6-2 or TRBV6-3; D unresolved. Germline CDR1 is MNHEY and CDR2 is SVGEGT. The length of the CDR3 is 15 residues. Trimming removed 7 bases at V and 4 bases at J, with 19 bases between.

The chain recombines TRBV7-2 with TRBJ2-7; D not certain. Germline V lookup: CDR1 SGHTA, CDR2 FQGNSA. This CDR3 comprises 13 residues. Trimming pared 8 bases from V and 0 bases from J, leaving 11 bases between. As DNA, the CDR3 is TGTGCCAGCTCAAATGGGTTCTCCTACGAGCAGTACTTC. Protein sequence: CASSNGFSYEQYF.

The V call is TRBV29-1, the J call TRBJ2-3; D is unclear. The CDR3 covers 13 residues. The germline V gene encodes CDR1 SQVTM and CDR2 ANQGSEA. Trimming took 1 base from V and 5 from J, leaving 10 bases between them. This CDR3 reads CSVEAGQRDTQYF. Here the CDR3 DNA reads TGCAGCGTTGAAGCCGGTCAGCGAGATACGCAGTATTTT.

This clonotype occurred once. The chain couples TRBV28 to TRBJ2-1; TRBD1 aligns across 9 bases. CDR1 and CDR2 from the germline V gene are MDHEN and SYDVKM. The ends lost 7 bases at V and 4 bases at J; junction bases unmatched: 11. The CDR3 runs to 16 residues. DNA of the CDR3: TGTGCCAGCACCCCTTTAGGACAGGGGTCGTACAATGAGCAGTTCTTC. Translated: CASTPLGQGSYNEQFF.

This clonotype was found many times. The V and J genes are TRBV6-2 or TRBV6-3 and TRBJ2-1; TRBD1 matches at 7 bases. Germline loops: CDR1 MNHEY, CDR2 SVGEGT. The CDR3 runs to 14 residues. The J segment lost 4 bases and the V segment lost 7 bases, leaving 7 bases of the junction unmatched. DNA of the CDR3: TGTGCCAGCACCCCTGACAGGGTATACAATGAGCAGTTCTTC. Amino acid sequence: CASTPDRVYNEQFF.

This clonotype was seen many times. The chain combines TRBV5-4 with TRBJ2-2, with 9 bases fitting TRBD2. The V gene end was trimmed by 3 bases and the J gene end by 3 bases; junction bases not matched to a gene: 6. CDR1 and CDR2 (germline): SGHNT, YYREEE (reference sequence). The CDR3 runs to 16 residues. DNA of the CDR3: TGTGCCAGCAGCTCCGGGACTAGCAAGCACACCGGGGAGCTGTTTTTT. This sequence encodes CASSSGTSKHTGELFF.

This clonotype was observed a few times. The rearrangement uses TRBV25-1 and TRBJ1-1, with D possibly TRBD1 on 6 matching bases. CDR1 and CDR2 from the germline V gene are MGHDK and SYGVNS. Trimming left V 6 bases short and J 6 bases short, with 11 bases between. The CDR3 spans 12 residues. CDR3 sequence: CASRRDTPEAFF. CDR3 DNA sequence: TGTGCCAGCAGGAGGGACACCCCTGAAGCTTTCTTT.

This clonotype was counted at least ten times. The chain combines TRBV4-2 with TRBJ2-7, with 9 bases aligning to TRBD2. The CDR3 consists of 15 residues. From germline, CDR1 is LGHNA and CDR2 YNFKEQ. J gave up 5 bases and V 3 bases, and 8 bases lay outside the gene matches. CDR3: CASSQRRGGADEQYF. The CDR3 bases are TGTGCCAGCAGCCAGAGGCGCGGGGGGGCCGACGAGCAGTACTTC.

The sample holds a few counts of this clonotype. This rearrangement joins TRBV3-1 to TRBJ1-3; TRBD1 might be the D (6 bases). CDR1 LGHDT and CDR2 YNNKEL come from the germline V gene (reference sequence). The V and J ends lost 3 bases and 4 bases respectively, with 7 bases between them. There are 13 residues in the CDR3. CDR3 loop: CASSHRGGNTIYF. CDR3 bases: TGTGCCAGCAGCCACAGGGGAGGAAACACCATATATTTT.

CDR3 loop: CASSKWTGGHGYTF. As DNA, the CDR3 is TGTGCCAGCAGCAAATGGACAGGGGGCCATGGCTACACCTTC. This chain uses TRBV21-1 with TRBJ1-2; the table's D gene call, TRBD1, was not cross checked with the DNA. TRBV21-1 is a pseudogene segment. The CDR3 has 14 residues.

As concerns this clonotype: Since a much larger clone is just one base distant, this may be a read error. The CDR3 loop is CASSPRRVGTNTGELFF. The CDR3 region has the DNA TGCGCCAGCAGCCCCCGACGTGTGGGGACGAACACCGGGGAGCTGTTTTTT. The rearrangement joins TRBV5-1 to TRBJ2-2; unclear D gene. Between the trimmed V and J ends, which lost 4 bases and 0 bases, there was a span of 16 bases. The CDR3 covers 17 residues. Germline values: CDR1 SGHRS, CDR2 YFSETQ. The whole variable domain, remainder taken from reference TRBV5-1 and TRBJ2-2, is KAGVTQTPRYLIKTRGQQVTLSCSPISGHRSVSWYQQTPGQGLQFLFEYFSETQRNKGNFPGRFSGRQFSNSRSEMNVSTLELGDSALYLCASSPRRVGTNTGELFFGEGSRLTVL.

This clonotype was seen a few times. The chain is built from TRBV7-2 and TRBJ2-1; D may match TRBD1 or TRBD2 (6 bases each). The CDR3 totals 14 residues. Germline lookup yields CDR1 SGHTA and CDR2 FQGNSA. Trimming removed 8 bases at V and 4 bases at J, with 15 bases between. CDR3 sequence reads: CASGGQMRYNEQFF. In DNA form, the CDR3 reads TGTGCCAGCGGGGGGCAAATGCGGTACAATGAGCAGTTCTTC.

This clonotype was counted at least ten times. The gene calls are TRBV6-5 and TRBJ2-1; either TRBD1 or TRBD2 may fit D (5 bases each). This CDR3 spans 13 amino acids. The germline V and J ends were trimmed by 8 bases and 5 bases, with 13 bases remaining between them. CDR1 MNHEY and CDR2 SVGAGI come from the germline V gene. As DNA, the CDR3 is TGTGCCAGCTTTCGGGGCTATGACAATGAGCAGTTCTTC. Translation: CASFRGYDNEQFF.

This clonotype was observed at least ten times. The chain uses TRBV5-4 and TRBJ1-1; D might be TRBD1 (5 bases). The CDR3 contains 15 residues. Germline loops: CDR1 SGHNT, CDR2 YYREEE (reference sequence). V was pared by 3 bases and J by 1 base, with 13 bases between. The CDR3 protein is CASSSNGGANTEAFF. CDR3 nucleotides: TGTGCCAGCAGCTCCAACGGGGGAGCGAACACTGAAGCTTTCTTT.

This clonotype was counted a few times. This chain joins TRBV5-5 and TRBJ2-2, with D perhaps assigned TRBD1 or TRBD2 (6 bases each). This CDR3 has 15 residues. Germline V gene sequence: CDR1 SGHKS, CDR2 YYEKEE (reference sequence). Trimming cost V 1 base and J 7 bases, with 14 bases left between them. As DNA, the CDR3 is TGTGCCAGCAGCTTGATTTCGGGGGCGGGCGGGGAGCTGTTTTTT. It is translated as CASSLISGAGGELFF.

The CDR3 nucleotides read TGTGCCAGCAGCTTAGCGGGACAGGTCAATCAGCCCCAGCATTTT. Its translation: CASSLAGQVNQPQHF. This rearrangement joins TRBV7-2 to TRBJ1-5; TRBD1 agrees at 8 bases. Losses at the gene ends were 0 bases for V and 3 bases for J; bases not matched to a gene: 1. Looked up from germline, CDR1 is SGHTA and CDR2 is FQGNSA. CDR3 length: 15 residues.

This clonotype was recorded only once. V is TRBV6-2 or TRBV6-3 and J is TRBJ2-3, with D tentatively TRBD2 (5 bases). V gave up 7 bases and J gave up 2 bases, with 13 bases separating them. The CDR3 is 14 residues long. Germline V gene lookup returns CDR1 MNHEY and CDR2 SVGEGT. The CDR3 DNA follows: TGTGCCAGCAAGCGAGGGCCAGACACAGATACGCAGTATTTT. The encoded protein is CASKRGPDTDTQYF.

In this sample, this clonotype turned up a few times. The chain carries TRBV4-3 and TRBJ1-4, with TRBD1 as a possible D gene (6 bases). The CDR3 consists of 15 residues. The germline V gene has CDR1 LGHNA and CDR2 YSLEER. Trimming removed 4 bases from V and 5 bases from J, with 14 bases in between. The CDR3 protein is CASSPAGTGNEKLFF. CDR3 DNA: TGCGCCAGCAGCCCCGCCGGCACAGGGAATGAAAAACTGTTTTTT.

The genes are TRBV10-1 and TRBJ1-5; no firm D call. The CDR3 sequence is 18 residues long. Germline V gene lookup returns CDR1 WNHNN and CDR2 SYGVQD (reference sequence). With 6 bases removed from V and 4 bases from J, the gap between germline ends came to 25 bases. The CDR3 region is CASSPRQGRFGGNQPQHF. The DNA for the CDR3 is TGCGCCAGCAGCCCCCGACAAGGCCGATTTGGTGGAAATCAGCCCCAGCATTTT.

The chain employs TRBV18 and TRBJ1-5; 8 nucleotides align to TRBD1. Unmatched junction bases numbered 3, after V lost 6 bases and J lost 5 bases. CDR1 KGHSH and CDR2 LQKENI come from the germline V gene. The CDR3 length is 13 residues. The CDR3 loop is CASSATGDQPQHF. The CDR3 DNA is TGTGCCAGCTCCGCGACAGGGGATCAGCCCCAGCATTTT.

The sample holds a few counts of this clonotype. The chain joins TRBV6-5 to TRBJ1-3, with 8 bases fitting TRBD1. Germline V gene sequence: CDR1 MNHEY, CDR2 SVGAGI. The CDR3 totals 16 residues. V trimming: 6 bases; J trimming: 0 bases; junction bases outside the gene matches: 7. The CDR3, as DNA: TGTGCCAGCAGACTCACCACAGGGGGCTCTGGAAACACCATATATTTT. It yields the protein CASRLTTGGSGNTIYF.

This clonotype was seen many times. The rearrangement joins TRBV6-6 to TRBJ1-1; 7 bases align to TRBD1. V shed 6 bases and J 3 bases; nucleotides not matched to a gene: 4. CDR3 length: 13 residues. The germline CDR1 and CDR2 sequences are MNHNY and SVGAGI (reference sequence). The CDR3 coding sequence is TGTGCCAGCAGAGTTACAGGGGACACTGAAGCTTTCTTT. Translating gives CASRVTGDTEAFF.

This chain joins TRBV11-2 and TRBJ2-3, with TRBD1 matching over 7 bases. With V trimmed by 5 bases and J by 2 bases, 7 bases remained unmatched. The germline CDR1 and CDR2 sequences are SGHAT and FQNNGV. The length of the CDR3 is 15 residues. In DNA form, the CDR3 reads TGTGCCAGCAGCACCGGGACAGCTCACACAGATACGCAGTATTTT. Translated: CASSTGTAHTDTQYF.

This clonotype showed up many times. This chain uses TRBV29-1 with TRBJ2-3, with D unclear. Germline assignment: CDR1 SQVTM and CDR2 ANQGSEA. V shed 5 bases and J shed 2 bases, with 14 bases lying between them. This CDR3 has 14 residues. The CDR3 DNA sequence: TGCAGCGTTATCCCCGCGGTATACACAGATACGCAGTATTTT. This gives the protein CSVIPAVYTDTQYF.

This clonotype was seen only a few times. The gene calls are TRBV21-1 and TRBJ2-2; the D call in the table, TRBD1, was not verified against the DNA. TRBV21-1 is designated a pseudogene. The CDR3 spans 15 residues. The CDR3 protein is CASRGDRANTGELFF. CDR3 bases: TGTGCCAGCAGGGGAGACAGGGCGAACACCGGGGAGCTGTTTTTT.

This clonotype was picked up a small number of times. The chain uses TRBV15 and TRBJ1-2; the D is unclear. The CDR3 is 13 amino acids. CDR1 and CDR2 (germline): LNHNV, YYDKDF (reference sequence). V was cut by 5 bases and J by 0 bases, with 7 bases left in between. CDR3 sequence (DNA): TGTGCCACCAGCCAGAAGACTAACTATGGCTACACCTTC. Amino acid sequence: CATSQKTNYGYTF. The whole variable domain, filled in from reference TRBV15 and TRBJ1-2, reads DAMVIQNPRYQVTQFGKPVTLSCSQTLNHNVMYWYQQKSSQAPKLLFHYYDKDFNNEADTPDNFQSRRPNTSFCFLDIRSPGLGDTAMYLCATSQKTNYGYTFGSGTRLTVV.

Ten or more counts support this clonotype. The V gene is TRBV7-9, the J gene TRBJ1-6; no clear D. Germline assignment: CDR1 SEHNR and CDR2 FQNEAQ (reference sequence). V shed 5 bases and J shed 7 bases, with 15 bases lying between them. This CDR3 is built from 15 residues. CDR3 nucleotide sequence: TGTGCCAGCAGCCCAACTGGACCGAACAATTCACCCCTCCACTTT. This translates into CASSPTGPNNSPLHF.

In this sample, this clonotype turned up many times. The chain couples TRBV4-1 to TRBJ2-4; 8 bases line up with TRBD2. The CDR3 consists of 14 residues. V trimming: 1 base; J trimming: 7 bases; junction bases outside the gene matches: 3. Germline CDR1 is MGHRA and CDR2 is YSYEKL. This CDR3 reads CASSQAGGPNIQYF. The CDR3 DNA follows: TGCGCCAGCAGCCAAGCGGGGGGGCCCAACATTCAGTACTTC.

This clonotype was counted only a few times. The rearrangement links TRBV6-5 to TRBJ2-6, with no clear D. Trimming removed 6 bases at V and 0 bases at J, with 9 bases between. Germline assignment: CDR1 MNHEY and CDR2 SVGAGI. The CDR3 runs 15 residues. The CDR3 DNA is TGTGCCAGCAGGCCCGAGAGCTCTGGGGCCAACGTCCTGACTTTC. It specifies CASRPESSGANVLTF.